This T cell receptor (beta chain) is drawn from a study of T cell clonality in common variable immunodeficiency. General study points: Fewer TCRbeta clones were shared among CVID subjects than controls. Authors noted CVID clonality's cause needs subpopulation repertoire sequencing.

Per germline, CDR1 SEHNR and CDR2 FQNEAQ (reference sequence). This CDR3 comprises 15 residues. The V segment lost 1 base and the J segment 6 bases; nucleotides outside the gene matches: 6. Method: immunoSEQ multiplex PCR; TCRdb's copy keeps in-frame clones and lacks some. This sample carries 40,000 to 45,000 clones, none of them present only once. This clone appeared many times. The antigen remains unidentified. The read ends 3 residues shy of where the CDR3 ends; the end is completed using the germline J gene. Sequencing was carried out using peripheral blood mononuclear cells. This sequence joins TRBV7-9 and TRBJ2-7; 10 nucleotides align to TRBD1. The TCR was taken from a person aged 18-70 years in good health. The CDR3 DNA, read in part, is TGTGCCAGCAGCTTAGATGGACAGGGGGTAGGCGAG. Residues: CASSLDGQGVGE. The full CDR3 is CASSLDGQGVGEQYF.